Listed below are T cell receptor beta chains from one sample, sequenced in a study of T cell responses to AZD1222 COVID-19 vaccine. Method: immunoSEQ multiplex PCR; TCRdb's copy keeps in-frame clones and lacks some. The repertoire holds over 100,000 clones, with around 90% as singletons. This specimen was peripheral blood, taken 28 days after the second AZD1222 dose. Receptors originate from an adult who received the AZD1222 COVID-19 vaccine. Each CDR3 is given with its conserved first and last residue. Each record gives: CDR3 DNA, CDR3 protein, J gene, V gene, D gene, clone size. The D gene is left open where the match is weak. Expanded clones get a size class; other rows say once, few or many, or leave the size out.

TGTGCCAGCAGCTTAAATGGGGGTTCAACCGGGGAGCTGTTTTTT CASSLNGGSTGELFF TRBJ2-2 TRBV7-3 NA NA
TGTGCCAGCAGCTTAGCGTGGACAGACAGCACAGATACGCAGTATTTT CASSLAWTDSTDTQYF TRBJ2-3 TRBV7-2 NA NA
TGTGCCAGCCTTTCCCCCTTGGGGTCTGGGGGGTTTGGCTATGGCTACACCTTC CASLSPLGSGGFGYGYTF TRBJ1-2 TRBV28 NA NA
TGTGCCACCAGCCGACCGGGACAGGTTAGGTCGGGCTACACCTTC CATSRPGQVRSGYTF TRBJ1-2 TRBV24-1 TRBD1 NA
TGCAGCGTCAAAAAGAGGGACAGGGCGTCGAGAAAAACCGGGGAGCTGTTTTTT CSVKKRDRASRKTGELFF TRBJ2-2 TRBV29-1 TRBD1 NA
TGTGCCAGCAGCTTGAGAACACCGAACTATGGCTACACCTTC CASSLRTPNYGYTF TRBJ1-2 TRBV7-9 NA NA
TGTGCCAGCAGCCCAAACCGGGACAGCTATGGCTACACCTTC CASSPNRDSYGYTF TRBJ1-2 TRBV3-1/TRBV3-2 TRBD1 NA
TGTGCCAGCACCCAGTCAGGGGCAGGCTACGAGCAGTACTTC CASTQSGAGYEQYF TRBJ2-7 TRBV5-6 NA NA
TGTGCCACTATGTCCCCAGGGAGGAGTACGCAGAACACTGAAGCTTTCTTT CATMSPGRSTQNTEAFF TRBJ1-1 TRBV10-3 NA NA
TGTGCCAGCAGCTTGGTAGGTCTCGGGTATGGCTACACCTTC CASSLVGLGYGYTF TRBJ1-2 TRBV5-4 NA NA
TGTGCCAGCAGCCAATCCCAGACAGGACGGCTTGAAGCTTTCTTT CASSQSQTGRLEAFF TRBJ1-1 TRBV4-2 NA once
TGTGCCACCAGTGACTCGCAATTCACACTTAGGGCTGCAAATACGCAGTATTTT CATSDSQFTLRAANTQYF TRBJ2-3 TRBV24-1 NA NA
TGTGCCAGCAGCCAAGCGGGGAGTTGGAACACTGAAGCTTTCTTT CASSQAGSWNTEAFF TRBJ1-1 TRBV3-1/TRBV3-2 NA NA
TGTGCCAGCAACCGGTATAATTCACCCCTCCACTTT CASNRYNSPLHF TRBJ1-6 TRBV6-5 NA NA
TGTGCCAGCAGTTTTCACGTCCCTCGGGGAGGCTACACCTTC CASSFHVPRGGYTF TRBJ1-2 TRBV28 NA NA
TGTGCCAGCACCCCTAGCGGGGGGGCTTGGGAGCAGTTCTTC CASTPSGGAWEQFF TRBJ2-1 TRBV6-5 TRBD2 once